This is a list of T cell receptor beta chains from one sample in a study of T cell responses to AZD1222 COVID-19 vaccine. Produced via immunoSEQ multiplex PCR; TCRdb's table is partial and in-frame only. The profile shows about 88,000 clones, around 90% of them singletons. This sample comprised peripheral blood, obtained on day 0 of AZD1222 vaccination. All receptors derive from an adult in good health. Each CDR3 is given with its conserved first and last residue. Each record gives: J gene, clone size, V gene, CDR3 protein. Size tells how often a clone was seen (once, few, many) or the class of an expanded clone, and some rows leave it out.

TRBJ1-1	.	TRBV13	CASSFTRGHTEAFF
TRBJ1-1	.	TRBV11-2	CASSLGDGGEAFF
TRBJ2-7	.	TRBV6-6	CASSPDHRTGGYYEQYF
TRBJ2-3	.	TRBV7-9	CASSLGLADTDTQYF
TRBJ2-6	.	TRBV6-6	CASSPMGTGLPGANVLTF
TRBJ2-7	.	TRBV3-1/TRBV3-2	CASSPTSGSSSYEQYF
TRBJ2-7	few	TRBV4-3	CASSQGQGEAYEQYF
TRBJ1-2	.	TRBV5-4	CASSLGGQGPPYGYTF
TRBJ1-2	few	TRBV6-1	CASRLGGTLDYGYTF
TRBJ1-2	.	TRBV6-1	CASTPRGGGYTF
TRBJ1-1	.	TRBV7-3	CASSLGQGLDTEAFF
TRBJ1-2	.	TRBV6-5	CASGGGSYGYTF
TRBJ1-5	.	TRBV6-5	CASSYSSRNQPQHF
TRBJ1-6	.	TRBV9	CASSVASGQGSSPLHF
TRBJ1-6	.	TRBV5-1	CASSLDGRGSPLHF
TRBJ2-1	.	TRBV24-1	CATSVGAYPYNEQFF
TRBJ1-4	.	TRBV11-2	CASSPDLWELFF
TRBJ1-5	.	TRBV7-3	CASSPQPNQPQHF
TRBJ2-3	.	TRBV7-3	CASSTYSGTRQYF
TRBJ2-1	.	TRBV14	CASSQEGTSGRARPYNEQFF
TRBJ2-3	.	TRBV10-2	CATRFHSTDTQYF
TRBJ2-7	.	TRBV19	CASSRPSGQSYEQYF
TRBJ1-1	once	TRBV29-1	CSVVRLSDTEAFF
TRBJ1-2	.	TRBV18	CASSPLDGGDYGYTF
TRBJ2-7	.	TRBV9	CASSPRVAGLYEQYF
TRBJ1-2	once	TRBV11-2	CASSLGVGATNYGYTF
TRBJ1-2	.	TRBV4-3	CASSQDYGTGGRGYTF
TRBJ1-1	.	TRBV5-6	CASSFFRGNTEAFF
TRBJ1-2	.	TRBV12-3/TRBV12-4	CASSPGGPLGYTF
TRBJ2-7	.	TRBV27	CASSLSAGGASYEQYF
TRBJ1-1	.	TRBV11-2	CAIGHGGTEAFF
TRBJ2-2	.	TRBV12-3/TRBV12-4	CASTHTTPGELFF
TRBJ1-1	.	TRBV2	CASSGVTEAFF
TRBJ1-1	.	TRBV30	CAWSKGLPNTEAFF
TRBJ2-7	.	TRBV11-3	CASSLEGAYEQYF
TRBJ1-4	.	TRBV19	CASNLGGVREKLFF
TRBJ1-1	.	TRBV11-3	CASSRTAGETEAFF
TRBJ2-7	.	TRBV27	CASSPPGVDSYEQYF
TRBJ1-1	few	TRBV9	CASSLEGQAEAFF
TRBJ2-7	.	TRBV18	CASSRNNDEQYF
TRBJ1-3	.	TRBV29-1	CSVGTDGNTIYF
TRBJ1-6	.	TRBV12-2	CASRSYQPGQGELPLHF
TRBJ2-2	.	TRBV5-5	CASSLAGFENTGELFF
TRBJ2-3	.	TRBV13	CASSLLGDGTDTQYF
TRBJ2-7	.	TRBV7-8	CASSLGADRPSYEQYF
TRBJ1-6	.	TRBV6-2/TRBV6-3	CASSYSKGSPPLNSPLHF
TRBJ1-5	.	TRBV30	CAWAIGVHSNQPQHF
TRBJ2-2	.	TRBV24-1	CATSLGGGDTGELFF
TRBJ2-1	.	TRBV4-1	CASPGEQFF
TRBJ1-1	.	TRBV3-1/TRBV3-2	CASSQDTRGDTEAFF
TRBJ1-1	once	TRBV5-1	CASSFGGPLSTEAFF
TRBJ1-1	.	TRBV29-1	CSVEDLNRGRNTEAFF
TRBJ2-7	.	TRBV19	CASSLFGGLRPSYEQYF